The 6 T cell receptor beta chains presented below share a single source sample, sequenced in a study of T cell changes during pregnancy in multiple sclerosis (dated by TCRdb to between 2019 and 2020). Libraries were constructed by the immunoSEQ multiplex PCR assay. The table comes from immuneACCESS by way of TCRdb, which keeps in-frame sequences with V and J called. Part of the clones is missing from these tables; in studies checked, under half for an unresolved V gene and the rest for unknown reasons. The sample contains more than 55,000 clones, 90% of them found a single time. Together, the top ten hold 5.5% to 8% of the sample. The sample was peripheral blood, taken in the third trimester of pregnancy. The receptors come from a female donor in good health, enrolled as a control in a pregnancy study.

The chain combines TRBV5-1 with TRBJ2-6, with D possibly matching TRBD1 (6 bases). This CDR3 has 16 residues. CDR1 is SGHRS, CDR2 YFSETQ, per germline. V shed 4 bases and J shed 0 bases, with 11 bases lying between them. Here the CDR3 DNA reads TGCGCCAGCAGCCCGGGACACTCCTCTGGGGCCAACGTCCTGACTTTC. Its protein product is CASSPGHSSGANVLTF. The full variable domain, with the rest looked up from reference TRBV5-1 and TRBJ2-6, is KAGVTQTPRYLIKTRGQQVTLSCSPISGHRSVSWYQQTPGQGLQFLFEYFSETQRNKGNFPGRFSGRQFSNSRSEMNVSTLELGDSALYLCASSPGHSSGANVLTFGAGSRLTVL.

V is TRBV4-1 and J is TRBJ1-5; no definite D call. The CDR3 extends over 15 amino acids. The V end lost 4 bases, the J end lost 3 bases, and 13 bases lay between the germline ends. Germline lookup yields CDR1 MGHRA and CDR2 YSYEKL. The CDR3: CASSPEYGNNQPQHF. The CDR3 DNA reads TGCGCCAGCAGCCCGGAGTACGGCAACAATCAGCCCCAGCATTTT.

The V call is TRBV5-6, the J call TRBJ1-1, with 7 nucleotides matching TRBD1. The CDR3 length is 14 residues. V was pared by 4 bases and J by 5 bases, with 8 bases of the junction left unmatched. CDR1 and CDR2 from the germline V gene are SGHDT and YYEEEE. The DNA for the CDR3 is TGTGCCAGCAGCCGAATGACAGGGTGGACTGAAGCTTTCTTT. This encodes CASSRMTGWTEAFF.

The chain couples TRBV11-3 to TRBJ2-7; a weak D match, TRBD1 (6 bases). The CDR3 has 12 amino acids. Trimming cost V 5 bases and J 5 bases, with 10 bases left between them. The germline V gene has CDR1 SGHNT and CDR2 YENEEA. CDR3 amino acids: CASSPWDNEQYF. The DNA for the CDR3 is TGTGCCAGCAGCCCGTGGGACAACGAGCAGTACTTC.

V gene TRBV27 combines with J gene TRBJ2-3, with a possible D match to TRBD2 (6 bases). V was trimmed by 5 bases and J by 2 bases, leaving 17 bases between them. CDR3 length: 16 residues. CDR1 and CDR2 (germline): MNHEY, SMNVEV (reference sequence). The CDR3 DNA reads as TGTGCCAGCAGTCGAACTAGCCGGAGGGCCACAGATACGCAGTATTTT. It is translated as CASSRTSRRATDTQYF.

The chain links TRBV7-9 to TRBJ2-3; possible D gene TRBD2, 7 bases. Germline CDR1 SEHNR, CDR2 FQNEAQ (reference sequence). The CDR3 covers 17 residues. The V end was cut by 0 bases, the J end by 1 base, with 14 bases between. The CDR3 here is CASSLAQGLAGTDTQYF. The DNA of the CDR3 is TGTGCCAGCAGCTTAGCGCAGGGGCTAGCGGGCACAGATACGCAGTATTTT.